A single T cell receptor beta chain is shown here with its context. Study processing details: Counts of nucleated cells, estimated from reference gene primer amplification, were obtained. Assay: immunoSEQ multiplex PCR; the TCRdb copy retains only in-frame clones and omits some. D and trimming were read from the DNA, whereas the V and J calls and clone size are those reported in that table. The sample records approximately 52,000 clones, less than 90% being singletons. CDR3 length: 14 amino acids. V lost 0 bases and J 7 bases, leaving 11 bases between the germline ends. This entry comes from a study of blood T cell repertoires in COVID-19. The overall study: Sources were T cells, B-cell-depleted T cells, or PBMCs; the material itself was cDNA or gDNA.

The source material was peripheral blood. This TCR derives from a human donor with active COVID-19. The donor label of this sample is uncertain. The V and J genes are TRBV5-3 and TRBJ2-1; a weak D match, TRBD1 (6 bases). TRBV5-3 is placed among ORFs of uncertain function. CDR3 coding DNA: TGTGCCAGAAGCTTGGAAAACACAGGGAATGAGCAGTTCTTC. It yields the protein CARSLENTGNEQFF.